A single sample is the source of the 11 T cell receptor beta chains below, sequenced in a study of T cell changes during pregnancy in multiple sclerosis. Profiling relied on immunoSEQ multiplex PCR, and the TCRdb table lists in-frame clones only, not all of them. This sample has some 97,000 clones; almost 95% occur once, and the top ten carry approximately 0.88%. The input for sequencing was peripheral blood, taken before pregnancy. Source of these receptors: a female donor with multiple sclerosis, enrolled in a pregnancy study.

CDR3 nucleotides: TGTGCCAGCAGCTTAGCGGGAGCTGGCACAGATACGCAGTATTTT. Protein sequence: CASSLAGAGTDTQYF. The chain is built from TRBV5-4 and TRBJ2-3, with 8 bases that match TRBD2. The CDR3 contains 15 residues. Germline V lookup: CDR1 SGHNT, CDR2 YYREEE (reference sequence). V gave up 2 bases and J gave up 1 base; unmatched junction bases: 3.

The gene calls are TRBV5-1 and TRBJ2-6; 11 bases agree with TRBD1. V lost 4 bases and J lost 3; bases outside the gene matches: 6. CDR1 and CDR2 from the germline V gene are SGHRS and YFSETQ. The CDR3 covers 17 residues. CDR3 amino acids: CASSADRGQGGANVLTF. The CDR3 DNA is TGCGCCAGCAGCGCGGACAGGGGGCAAGGTGGGGCCAACGTCCTGACTTTC.

The V and J genes are TRBV28 and TRBJ2-5, with 9 nucleotides matching TRBD2. From germline, CDR1 is MDHEN and CDR2 SYDVKM. The CDR3 consists of 13 residues. Trimming took 6 bases from V and 7 from J; bases not matched to a gene: 6. The CDR3 here is CASRKISGRTQYF. The CDR3 region has the DNA TGTGCCAGCAGAAAGATTAGCGGGAGGACCCAGTACTTC.

The V gene is TRBV28, the J gene TRBJ2-2; D perhaps matches TRBD2 (5 bases). The germline V and J ends were trimmed by 8 bases and 5 bases, with 21 bases remaining between them. The length of the CDR3 is 16 residues. Germline values: CDR1 MDHEN, CDR2 SYDVKM. CDR3 amino acids: CASRKTSDGVTGELFF. The CDR3 DNA sequence: TGTGCCAGCCGGAAAACTAGTGATGGGGTAACCGGGGAGCTGTTTTTT.

This sequence joins TRBV7-9 and TRBJ2-5, with 14 bases aligning to TRBD2. Per germline, CDR1 SEHNR and CDR2 FQNEAQ (reference sequence). The V gene end was trimmed by 8 bases and the J gene end by 3 bases; junction bases not matched to a gene: 5. The length of the CDR3 is 15 residues. The CDR3 region has the DNA TGTGCCAGCGAGGCGGGACTAGCGGGGGAAGAGACCCAGTACTTC. It is translated as CASEAGLAGEETQYF.

The chain is built from TRBV6-1 and TRBJ2-7; a weak D match, TRBD1 (5 bases). Per the germline V gene, CDR1 is MNHNS and CDR2 is SASEGT. This CDR3 contains 16 residues. V lost 3 bases to trimming and J lost 0 bases, with 15 bases between them. Here the CDR3 DNA reads TGTGCCAGCAGTGACAGAAGGGGTTCCCTCTCCTACGAGCAGTACTTC. Translated, it gives CASSDRRGSLSYEQYF.

This sequence joins TRBV12-5 and TRBJ2-7; TRBD2 is a possible D gene (6 bases). Trimming removed 1 base at V and 4 bases at J, with 11 bases between. CDR1 and CDR2 from the germline V gene are LGHNT and FRNRAP. CDR3 length: 14 residues. CDR3 DNA: TGTGCTAGTGGTTTGGACGGGCTAGCGTACGAGCAGTACTTC. It is translated as CASGLDGLAYEQYF.

V and J are TRBV14 and TRBJ2-3, with D perhaps matching TRBD2 (6 bases). This CDR3 comprises 16 residues. Trimming pared 4 bases from V and 0 bases from J, leaving 14 bases between. Germline V gene lookup returns CDR1 SGHDN and CDR2 FVKESK. The CDR3 nucleotides are TGTGCCAGCAGCCCACCCGGGACTTCAAGCACAGATACGCAGTATTTT. Its protein is CASSPPGTSSTDTQYF. The variable domain in full, completed from reference TRBV14 and TRBJ2-3, reads EAGVTQFPSHSVIEKGQTVTLRCDPISGHDNLYWYRRVMGKEIKFLLHFVKESKQDESGMPNNRFLAERTGGTYSTLKVQPAELEDSGVYFCASSPPGTSSTDTQYFGPGTRLTVL.

The chain carries TRBV19 and TRBJ2-5; D may be TRBD2 (6 bases). With 1 base removed from V and 4 bases from J, the gap between germline ends came to 10 bases. The CDR3 loop spans 14 amino acids. Per germline, CDR1 LNHDA and CDR2 SQIVND (reference sequence). The DNA for the CDR3 is TGTGCCAGTAGTATAGCGGGAGTCCCAGAGACCCAGTACTTC. Translation: CASSIAGVPETQYF.

The rearrangement uses TRBV5-1 and TRBJ2-5, with D possibly matching TRBD2 (5 bases). Deletions cut 3 bases from V and 1 base from J, with 22 bases between. Germline CDR1 and CDR2: SGHRS and YFSETQ. CDR3 size: 18 residues. CDR3 bases: TGCGCCAGCAGCTCATTCCAAGCATTAGTGGGAGCCCAAGAGACCCAGTACTTC. Encoded protein: CASSSFQALVGAQETQYF.

V gene TRBV5-8 combines with J gene TRBJ1-1, with TRBD1 matching over 9 bases. With 1 base clipped from V and 7 bases from J, the junction kept 8 bases outside the gene matches. The CDR3 is made up of 15 amino acids. The germline V gene encodes CDR1 SGHTS and CDR2 YDEGEE. The CDR3 sequence: CASSLLQGARVEAFF. CDR3 in DNA: TGTGCCAGCAGCTTGTTACAGGGGGCGAGGGTTGAAGCTTTCTTT.